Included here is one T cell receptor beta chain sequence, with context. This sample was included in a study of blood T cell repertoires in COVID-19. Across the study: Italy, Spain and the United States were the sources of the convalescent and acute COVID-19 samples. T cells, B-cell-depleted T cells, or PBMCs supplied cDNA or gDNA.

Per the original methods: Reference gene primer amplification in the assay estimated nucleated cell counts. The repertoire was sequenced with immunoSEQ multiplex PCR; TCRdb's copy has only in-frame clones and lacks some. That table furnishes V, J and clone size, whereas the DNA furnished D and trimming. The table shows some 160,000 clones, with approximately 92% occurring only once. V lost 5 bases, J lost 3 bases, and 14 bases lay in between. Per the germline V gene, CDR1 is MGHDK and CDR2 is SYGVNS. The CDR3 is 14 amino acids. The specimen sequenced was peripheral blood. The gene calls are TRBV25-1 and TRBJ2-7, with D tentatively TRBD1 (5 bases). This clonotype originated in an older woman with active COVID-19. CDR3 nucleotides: TGTGCCAGCAGTCCCCAGACAGTTCTCTACGAGCAGTACTTC. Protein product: CASSPQTVLYEQYF.